Below, 23 T cell receptor beta chains from the same sample are listed, as sequenced in a study of CXCR3-negative and CXCR3-positive naive CD8 T cells. No antigen has been identified for these receptors. General study points: Greater hydrophobicity was found in TRB CDR3s of CXCR3-positive naive cells than of CXCR3-negative naive cells.

The authors made the TRB cDNA libraries by 5' RACE using UMI labels. TCRdb re-called the 5' RACE reads and shows each CDR3 protein once, DNA omitted. This sample's table reports approximately 120,000 distinct CDR3 sequences. The specimen was naive CXCR3+ CD8+ T cells from blood. Subset given: CD45RO-CCR7+CD27+CD95- naive CD8+ T cells expressing CXCR3 (TNR3+). Every receptor here comes from a human donor in good health. Some clones in this sample may be carry-over from other donors' samples.

The rearrangement joins TRBV29-1 to TRBJ2-7; TCRdb reports TRBD2, a call that lacks DNA to check it against. CDR3 length: 13 residues. Germline-derived CDR1 and CDR2 are SQVTM and ANQGSEA. The CDR3 protein is CSVVLAGYYEQYF.

The J gene is TRBJ2-3, the V gene TRBV2; TCRdb's D call of TRBD2 is untestable without DNA. The CDR3 totals 17 residues. Germline CDR1 is SNHLY and CDR2 is FYNNEI. The CDR3 sequence: CASSVSPERANTDTQYF.

The chain carries TRBV6-5 and TRBJ2-5. Germline CDR1 reads MNHEY; CDR2 reads SVGAGI. This CDR3 is 14 amino acids long. CDR3 protein: CASSRGLYQETQYF.

The chain joins TRBV24-1 to TRBJ2-1; TCRdb's D call, TRBD1, is unchecked because there is no DNA. CDR3 length equals 16 residues. Per the germline V gene, CDR1 is KGHDR and CDR2 is SFDVKD. The CDR3 here is CATSDPKTGDYNEQFF.

This chain connects TRBV19 to TRBJ2-3. Looked up from germline, CDR1 is LNHDA and CDR2 is SQIVND (reference sequence). The CDR3 runs to 12 residues. The CDR3 is CASSLEQDTQYF.

The chain links TRBV19 to TRBJ2-7; the TCRdb call, TRBD2, lacks DNA for checking. Germline CDR1 reads LNHDA; CDR2 reads SQIVND (reference sequence). The CDR3 totals 16 residues. The CDR3 loop reads CASSIGPSGGIYEQYF.

This rearrangement joins TRBV29-1 to TRBJ2-5; TCRdb calls TRBD1, which cannot be checked without DNA. Germline values: CDR1 SQVTM, CDR2 ANQGSEA. The CDR3 contains 14 residues. This chain's CDR3 is CSVDVGTDQETQYF.

The J gene is TRBJ2-5, the V gene TRBV7-9; TCRdb gives TRBD1 as the D gene, but with no DNA this cannot be confirmed. The CDR3 runs 17 residues. Germline CDR1 SEHNR, CDR2 FQNEAQ (reference sequence). The CDR3 loop is CASSHGQGFTEQETQYF.

V gene TRBV12-3 or TRBV12-4 combines with J gene TRBJ2-2; the D call of TRBD1 rests on TCRdb alone, since no DNA is present to check it. The CDR3 runs to 16 residues. The CDR3 spells CASSPEGGSDLGELFF.

The rearrangement uses TRBV24-1 and TRBJ2-1. This CDR3 contains 11 residues. Germline values: CDR1 KGHDR, CDR2 SFDVKD. CDR3 amino acids: CATSDLNGQFF.

The rearrangement joins TRBV5-5 to TRBJ2-3. Germline lookup yields CDR1 SGHKS and CDR2 YYEKEE (reference sequence). The CDR3 has 15 amino acids. The chain's CDR3 is CASSLFGAGTDTQYF.

The rearrangement links TRBV4-1 to TRBJ2-1. Germline-derived CDR1 and CDR2 are MGHRA and YSYEKL. This CDR3 has 13 residues. CDR3 loop: CASSQESHTEQFF.

The genes are TRBV7-2 and TRBJ1-2; TCRdb picks TRBD1, but there is no DNA to check that call. CDR1 is SGHTA, CDR2 FQGNSA, per germline. This CDR3 region has 14 residues. The CDR3 here is CASSPGIGRYGYTF.

The chain has TRBV5-1 and TRBJ2-7; the TCRdb D gene call, TRBD1, has no DNA to confirm it. The CDR3 totals 15 residues. Germline assignment: CDR1 SGHRS and CDR2 YFSETQ. The CDR3 loop is CASSRGQGRSYEQYF. The full variable domain, its missing parts supplied by reference TRBV5-1 and TRBJ2-7, is KAGVTQTPRYLIKTRGQQVTLSCSPISGHRSVSWYQQTPGQGLQFLFEYFSETQRNKGNFPGRFSGRQFSNSRSEMNVSTLELGDSALYLCASSRGQGRSYEQYFGPGTRLTVT.

The chain combines TRBV27 with TRBJ2-5; the D call of TRBD2 rests on TCRdb alone, since no DNA is present to check it. This CDR3 contains 16 residues. CDR1 MNHEY and CDR2 SMNVEV come from the germline V gene (reference sequence). The CDR3 spells CASSFRTPLTGETQYF.

The chain couples TRBV29-1 to TRBJ2-5; TCRdb gives TRBD1 as the D gene, but with no DNA this cannot be confirmed. The CDR3 consists of 13 residues. Germline V CDR1 and CDR2: SQVTM, ANQGSEA. CDR3 sequence: CSVERGTGETQYF.

The chain carries TRBV2 and TRBJ2-7; the D call of TRBD2 rests on TCRdb alone, since no DNA is present to check it. The CDR3 is 17 residues long. Per germline, CDR1 SNHLY and CDR2 FYNNEI. This CDR3 is CASSDHGRASLNYEQYF.

The J gene is TRBJ2-7, the V gene TRBV28; the D gene TCRdb calls, TRBD2, cannot be checked with no DNA. Looked up from germline, CDR1 is MDHEN and CDR2 is SYDVKM. The CDR3 spans 18 residues. CDR3 amino acids: CASSLLALAGTGVYEQYF.

V and J are TRBV28 and TRBJ2-7. The CDR3 length is 14 residues. Germline V gene lookup returns CDR1 MDHEN and CDR2 SYDVKM. The CDR3 protein is CASNAYDVSYEQYF.

V gene TRBV9 combines with J gene TRBJ2-1; TCRdb gives TRBD2 as the D gene, but with no DNA this cannot be confirmed. The CDR3 runs 12 residues. In germline, CDR1 is SGDLS, CDR2 YYNGEE. The CDR3 loop reads CASSVGGDEQFF. The full variable domain, completed using reference TRBV9 and TRBJ2-1, is DSGVTQTPKHLITATGQRVTLRCSPRSGDLSVYWYQQSLDQGLQFLIQYYNGEERAKGNILERFSAQQFPDLHSELNLSSLELGDSALYFCASSVGGDEQFFGPGTRLTVL.

This rearrangement joins TRBV6-5 to TRBJ2-7; TCRdb picks TRBD2, but there is no DNA to check that call. The CDR3 is 14 amino acids. The germline CDR1 and CDR2 sequences are MNHEY and SVGAGI. The CDR3 protein is CASSLGLAKYEQYF.

The CDR3 here is CASSPRGRNYGYTF. The chain recombines TRBV5-4 with TRBJ1-2; TCRdb calls TRBD1, which cannot be checked without DNA. The CDR3 totals 14 residues. CDR1 and CDR2 (germline): SGHNT, YYREEE (reference sequence).

The chain links TRBV15 to TRBJ1-2; TCRdb picks TRBD1, but there is no DNA to check that call. CDR1 and CDR2 from the germline V gene are LNHNV and YYDKDF (reference sequence). This CDR3 has 14 residues. CDR3 amino acids: CATSTRQGGPGYTF.